These T cell receptor beta chains were read from a single sample in a study of blood T cell repertoires in COVID-19. The table came from immunoSEQ multiplex PCR; TCRdb's copy has only in-frame clones and leaves some out. The data contain over 300,000 clones, roughly 90% of them singletons. Sample: peripheral blood. These receptors came from a man aged 40-50 years with acute or convalescent COVID-19. Both conserved end residues are part of each CDR3. A D gene is named only where the DNA matches it firmly. Only part of the rows carry a size: once, few, many, or a class if the clone is expanded.

d_call: NA
cdr3_length: 17
v_call: TRBV7-8
clone_size: NA
j_call: TRBJ2-1
cdr3_nt: TGTGCCAGCAGCCACCCCGCGGGGGCTCGTTTGGACAATGAGCAGTTCTTC
cdr3_aa: CASSHPAGARLDNEQFF

d_call: NA
cdr3_length: 13
v_call: TRBV9
clone_size: NA
j_call: TRBJ2-7
cdr3_nt: TGTGCCAGCAGCGTAGATTTCGCGTACGAGCAGTACTTC
cdr3_aa: CASSVDFAYEQYF

d_call: TRBD2
cdr3_length: 16
v_call: TRBV5-8
clone_size: NA
j_call: TRBJ2-3
cdr3_nt: TGTGCCAGCAGCTTGGCCTTAGCGGGATTCACAGATACGCAGTATTTT
cdr3_aa: CASSLALAGFTDTQYF

d_call: TRBD1
cdr3_length: 17
v_call: TRBV27
clone_size: NA
j_call: TRBJ2-5
cdr3_nt: TGTGCCAGCTGGGCCCCAATTGGACAGGTAAACCGGGAGACCCAGTACTTC
cdr3_aa: CASWAPIGQVNRETQYF

d_call: TRBD2
cdr3_length: 19
v_call: TRBV9
clone_size: NA
j_call: TRBJ2-2
cdr3_nt: TGTGCCAGCAGCGTAGGCAGCGGGGGCATAACCCGAAACACCGGGGAGCTGTTTTTT
cdr3_aa: CASSVGSGGITRNTGELFF

d_call: NA
cdr3_length: 13
v_call: TRBV5-4
clone_size: NA
j_call: TRBJ1-1
cdr3_nt: TGTGCCAGCAGCTCACAGGGTAGCACTGAAGCTTTCTTT
cdr3_aa: CASSSQGSTEAFF

d_call: NA
cdr3_length: 14
v_call: TRBV27
clone_size: NA
j_call: TRBJ2-7
cdr3_nt: TGTGCCAGCAGCTCCCCCGGGACTGTATACGAGCAGTACTTC
cdr3_aa: CASSSPGTVYEQYF

d_call: TRBD1
cdr3_length: 16
v_call: TRBV16
clone_size: NA
j_call: TRBJ1-4
cdr3_nt: TGTGCCAGCAGCCGGCAGACAGGGGGCTCTGGTGAAAAACTGTTTTTT
cdr3_aa: CASSRQTGGSGEKLFF

d_call: NA
cdr3_length: 13
v_call: TRBV11-3
clone_size: NA
j_call: TRBJ2-7
cdr3_nt: TGTGCCAGCAGCTTAGGACCAGGGATGAGTCCGTACTTC
cdr3_aa: CASSLGPGMSPYF

d_call: NA
cdr3_length: 15
v_call: TRBV9
clone_size: NA
j_call: TRBJ2-7
cdr3_nt: TGTGCCAGCAGCCCTAGTGGGGTAGCGAGCTACGAGCAGTACTTC
cdr3_aa: CASSPSGVASYEQYF

d_call: NA
cdr3_length: 12
v_call: TRBV6-5
clone_size: NA
j_call: TRBJ1-2
cdr3_nt: TGTGCCAGCAGCCCATATGGACAGCGCTACACCTTC
cdr3_aa: CASSPYGQRYTF

d_call: NA
cdr3_length: 12
v_call: TRBV28
clone_size: NA
j_call: TRBJ1-5
cdr3_nt: TGTGCCAGCAGCCACAGGTCGTCCACTCGGCATTTT
cdr3_aa: CASSHRSSTRHF

d_call: TRBD2
cdr3_length: 15
v_call: TRBV6-5
clone_size: NA
j_call: TRBJ2-2
cdr3_nt: TGTGCCAGCAGAATAGCGGGAGGGCGCACCGGGGAGCTGTTTTTT
cdr3_aa: CASRIAGGRTGELFF

d_call: NA
cdr3_length: 12
v_call: TRBV3-1/TRBV3-2
clone_size: few
j_call: TRBJ2-1
cdr3_nt: TGTGCCAGCAGCCAAGGGGGAGTTTGGCAGTTCTTC
cdr3_aa: CASSQGGVWQFF

d_call: NA
cdr3_length: 15
v_call: TRBV5-1
clone_size: NA
j_call: TRBJ2-1
cdr3_nt: TGCGCCAGCAGCTTGGACAGGTGGTGGGACAATGAGCAGTTCTTC
cdr3_aa: CASSLDRWWDNEQFF

d_call: NA
cdr3_length: 13
v_call: TRBV7-3
clone_size: NA
j_call: TRBJ2-1
cdr3_nt: TGTGCCAGCAGCAGATCCGGGGGCAATGAGCAGTTCTTC
cdr3_aa: CASSRSGGNEQFF

d_call: TRBD2
cdr3_length: 12
v_call: TRBV10-3
clone_size: NA
j_call: TRBJ2-1
cdr3_nt: TGTGCCACGGGGGGGCTAGTCGGGGAGCAGTTCTTC
cdr3_aa: CATGGLVGEQFF

d_call: TRBD2
cdr3_length: 16
v_call: TRBV9
clone_size: NA
j_call: TRBJ2-2
cdr3_nt: TGTGCCAGCAGCGTAGTACGGGAGGCGCACACCGGGGAGCTGTTTTTT
cdr3_aa: CASSVVREAHTGELFF

d_call: TRBD1
cdr3_length: 13
v_call: TRBV6-2/TRBV6-3
clone_size: NA
j_call: TRBJ2-5
cdr3_nt: TGTGCCAGCAGTCCCGACAGGGGAGAGACCCAGTACTTC
cdr3_aa: CASSPDRGETQYF

d_call: NA
cdr3_length: 12
v_call: TRBV7-3
clone_size: NA
j_call: TRBJ2-5
cdr3_nt: TGTGCCAGCAGCTTTGGGGGGGAGACCCAGTACTTC
cdr3_aa: CASSFGGETQYF

d_call: TRBD1
cdr3_length: 13
v_call: TRBV6-4
clone_size: NA
j_call: TRBJ1-1
cdr3_nt: TGTGCCAGCAGTCAGACAGGGCGAACTGAAGCTTTCTTT
cdr3_aa: CASSQTGRTEAFF

d_call: NA
cdr3_length: 14
v_call: TRBV7-8
clone_size: NA
j_call: TRBJ2-5
cdr3_nt: TGTGCCAGCAGCTTAGCGGGAGGGGGGGAGACCCAGTACTTC
cdr3_aa: CASSLAGGGETQYF